These 14 T cell receptor beta chains originate from one sample sequenced in a study of T and B cells in COVID-19 patients. TRB rearrangements were amplified by multiplex PCR with BIOMED2 TRB-A/B primers. TCRdb recomputed calls from the multiplex PCR reads with MiXCR, one row per CDR3 protein. Of more than 12,000 distinct CDR3 sequences in the sample, less than 30% were seen once. From blood, about 240-550 ng of genomic DNA served as TRB template. The source material was blood. The source of these receptors is a human donor who had recovered from COVID-19.

This clonotype occurred many times. The V call is TRBV30, the J call TRBJ1-1, with 9 bases identical to TRBD1. The CDR3 is 11 amino acids. The V gene's germline CDR1 is GTSNPN and CDR2 SVGIG (reference sequence). V lost 1 base to trimming and J lost 14 bases; unmatched junction nucleotides: 5. The CDR3 nucleotides read TGTGCCTGGAGTGGTGGGACAGGGTGGTTCTTT. This gives the protein CAWSGGTGWFF.

The chain carries TRBV27 and TRBJ1-2; D unclear. The CDR3 has 13 residues. Trimming shortened V by 2 bases and J by 4 bases, and 8 bases separated the two germline ends. Per the germline V gene, CDR1 is MNHEY and CDR2 is SMNVEV (reference sequence). CDR3 residues: CASSLVAGYGYTF. The CDR3 DNA sequence: TGTGCCAGCAGTTTAGTGGCCGGCTATGGCTACACCTTC.

The J gene is TRBJ1-3, the V gene TRBV5-6; no reliable D call. Germline V gene sequence: CDR1 SGHDT, CDR2 YYEEEE. V lost 0 bases, J lost 8 bases, and 9 bases lay in between. The CDR3 totals 13 residues. CDR3 in amino acids: CASSLGRAHTIYF. The CDR3 coding sequence is TGTGCCAGCAGCTTGGGAAGGGCGCACACCATATATTTT.

This clonotype has only a few counts. The genes are TRBV11-3 and TRBJ2-2; D ambiguous. Trimming cost V 8 bases and J 2 bases, with 9 bases left between them. CDR3 size: 13 residues. CDR1 SGHNT and CDR2 YENEEA come from the germline V gene. Here the CDR3 reads CASDPLNTGELFF. CDR3 in DNA: TGTGCCAGCGATCCGCTCAACACCGGGGAGCTGTTTTTT.

Comments on this clonotype: A much bigger clone sits one base away, suggesting this may be a read error. The CDR3 DNA sequence: TGTGCCAGCAGCCCCTTGGGTAGCCCCTACAATGAGCAGTTCTTC. Its protein product is CASSPLGSPYNEQFF. The genes are TRBV13 and TRBJ2-1; D uncertain. V was pared by 5 bases and J by 2 bases, with 13 bases between. Germline lookup yields CDR1 PRHDT and CDR2 FYEKMQ (reference sequence). The CDR3 totals 15 residues.

This clonotype is medium-sized within its sample. The chain has TRBV19 and TRBJ2-3; 7 positions match TRBD1. V gave up 4 bases and J gave up 1 base; unmatched junction bases: 8. The CDR3 runs to 16 residues. Germline V lookup: CDR1 LNHDA, CDR2 SQIVND (reference sequence). CDR3 loop: CASSTPTGLGTDTQYF. CDR3 nucleotides: TGTGCCAGTAGTACGCCGACAGGGTTAGGCACAGATACGCAGTATTTT.

V gene TRBV30 combines with J gene TRBJ2-7, with TRBD1 identical over 9 bases. The germline gives CDR1 GTSNPN, CDR2 SVGIG (reference sequence). Trimming at V came to 7 bases and at J to 5 bases, leaving 15 bases not matched to a gene. The CDR3 runs 15 residues. CDR3 loop: CALIPRDRAVNEQYF. CDR3 DNA: TGTGCCTTAATCCCCCGGGACAGGGCGGTAAACGAGCAGTACTTC.

This clonotype was picked up a small number of times. This chain links TRBV5-4 with TRBJ2-2; the D gene is possibly TRBD1 (6 bases). Germline V CDR1 and CDR2: SGHNT, YYREEE (reference sequence). This CDR3 spans 14 amino acids. Trimming removed 0 bases at V and 5 bases at J, with 8 bases between. As DNA, the CDR3 is TGTGCCAGCAGCTTGGCAGGGGCGACCGGGGAGCTGTTTTTT. Translating it yields CASSLAGATGELFF. The whole variable domain, remainder taken from reference TRBV5-4 and TRBJ2-2, is ETGVTQSPTHLIKTRGQQVTLRCSSQSGHNTVSWYQQALGQGPQFIFQYYREEENGRGNFPPRFSGLQFPNYSSELNVNALELDDSALYLCASSLAGATGELFFGEGSRLTVL.

V is TRBV11-3 and J is TRBJ1-4; D possibly corresponds to TRBD1 (5 bases). CDR3 length equals 14 residues. V gave up 4 bases and J gave up 1 base, with 7 bases separating them. In germline, CDR1 is SGHNT, CDR2 YENEEA. The DNA for the CDR3 is TGTGCCAGCAGCTCCGGACAAACTAATGAAAAACTGTTTTTT. It specifies CASSSGQTNEKLFF.

V is TRBV19 and J is TRBJ1-2, with TRBD1 matching over 7 bases. CDR3 length: 12 amino acids. With 5 bases clipped from V and 8 bases from J, the junction kept 5 bases outside the gene matches. Per germline, CDR1 LNHDA and CDR2 SQIVND (reference sequence). CDR3 protein: CASSDRAGGYTF. For the CDR3, the DNA is TGTGCCAGTAGTGACAGGGCCGGGGGCTACACCTTC.

This clonotype was seen more than once but under ten times. This chain joins TRBV30 and TRBJ1-1; D unclear. CDR1 and CDR2 from the germline V gene are GTSNPN and SVGIG (reference sequence). The CDR3 loop spans 12 amino acids. The CDR3 region has the DNA TGTGCTACGGACCGGCAGGCCCAAGGAGCTTTCTTT. It specifies CATDRQAQGAFF.

This clonotype was observed a handful of times. V gene TRBV19 combines with J gene TRBJ1-1, with a tentative D call TRBD1 (6 bases). V was cut by 3 bases and J by 7 bases, with 18 bases left in between. The CDR3 extends over 15 amino acids. Germline CDR1 is LNHDA and CDR2 is SQIVND (reference sequence). The CDR3: CASSIQGSSGGEAFF. CDR3 sequence (DNA): TGTGCCAGTAGTATCCAGGGGAGTTCCGGAGGTGAAGCTTTCTTT.

Worth noting for this clonotype: One end of the junction varies from germline; a read error may be responsible. The chain is built from TRBV4-2 and TRBJ2-1; D not certain. The CDR3 is 14 amino acids. Germline loops: CDR1 LGHNA, CDR2 YNFKEQ. CDR3 nucleotide sequence: TGCGCCAGCAGCCAAGAACTTTCCTACAATGAGCAGTTCTTC. Protein product: CASSQELSYNEQFF.

The V and J genes are TRBV20-1 and TRBJ2-7; 8 bases agree with TRBD1. The germline V gene has CDR1 DFQATT and CDR2 SNEGSKA (reference sequence). V gave up 7 bases and J gave up 5 bases; unmatched junction bases: 10. The CDR3 is 13 amino acids. CDR3: CSVSDRAPNEQYF. The DNA for the CDR3 is TGCAGTGTTTCGGACAGGGCTCCCAACGAGCAGTACTTC.